The 29 T cell receptor beta chains below were found in one sample sequenced in a study of T cell responses to AZD1222 COVID-19 vaccine. Data came from immunoSEQ multiplex PCR; TCRdb stores just in-frame clones and leaves some out. The sample lists 140,000 to 150,000 clones, over 90% occurring once. The source material was peripheral blood, sampled on day 0 of AZD1222 vaccination. The receptors were gathered from an adult in good health.

The chain combines TRBV19 with TRBJ1-2; no reliable D call. Between the trimmed V and J ends, which lost 6 bases and 1 base, there was a span of 9 bases. Germline V gene data show CDR1 as LNHDA and CDR2 as SQIVND (reference sequence). The CDR3 is 13 amino acids. The CDR3 region is CASSLPVNYGYTF. The CDR3 DNA reads as TGTGCCAGTAGCCTCCCTGTTAACTATGGCTACACCTTC.

This sequence joins TRBV7-6 and TRBJ2-5; D is possibly TRBD2 (7 bases). Trimming shortened V by 4 bases and J by 2 bases, and 14 bases separated the two germline ends. The CDR3 length is 15 residues. Looked up from germline, CDR1 is SGHVS and CDR2 is FNYEAQ. The CDR3 sequence is CASSSGGRPQETQYF. CDR3 DNA: TGTGCCAGCAGCTCCGGGGGGCGGCCACAAGAGACCCAGTACTTC.

The chain joins TRBV6-5 to TRBJ2-7; 8 nucleotides line up with TRBD2. J was trimmed by 2 bases and V by 5 bases; bases with no gene match: 5. The CDR3 extends over 14 amino acids. CDR1 and CDR2 from the germline V gene are MNHEY and SVGAGI. The CDR3 is CASSTTSGTYEQYF. The CDR3 DNA is TGTGCCAGCAGTACAACTAGCGGAACCTACGAGCAGTACTTC.

V and J are TRBV5-1 and TRBJ1-1; D perhaps matches TRBD1 (5 bases). CDR3 length: 15 amino acids. The germline V gene has CDR1 SGHRS and CDR2 YFSETQ. V dropped 0 bases and J dropped 0 bases, with 9 bases sitting between them. CDR3 region: CASSLDSGMNTEAFF. The CDR3 DNA sequence: TGCGCCAGCAGCTTGGATTCAGGGATGAACACTGAAGCTTTCTTT.

The V gene is TRBV7-9, the J gene TRBJ1-1, with D uncertain. From germline, CDR1 is SEHNR and CDR2 FQNEAQ (reference sequence). This CDR3 has 14 amino acids. The germline V and J ends were trimmed by 6 bases and 7 bases, with 18 bases remaining between them. This chain's CDR3 is CASSPPAGGSEAFF. CDR3 DNA: TGTGCCAGCAGTCCCCCGGCGGGAGGGAGTGAAGCTTTCTTT.

The chain has TRBV2 and TRBJ2-4, with D possibly being TRBD1 (5 bases). This CDR3 region has 16 residues. V dropped 3 bases and J dropped 2 bases, with 14 bases sitting between them. CDR1 and CDR2 from the germline V gene are SNHLY and FYNNEI. CDR3 sequence: CASSDWGPLSKNIQYF. CDR3 nucleotides: TGTGCCAGCAGTGATTGGGGCCCATTGTCCAAAAACATTCAGTACTTC.

The chain is built from TRBV2 and TRBJ1-2; 7 bases map to TRBD1. The CDR3 has 14 residues. V was clipped by 1 base and J by 5 bases; unmatched bases: 4. The germline CDR1 and CDR2 sequences are SNHLY and FYNNEI. CDR3 DNA sequence: TGTGCCAGCAGTGAAGGGCAGGGGGGATATGGCTACACCTTC. Amino acids: CASSEGQGGYGYTF.

This chain connects TRBV6-5 to TRBJ2-7, with D maybe TRBD1 (5 bases). Germline CDR1 is MNHEY and CDR2 is SVGAGI. This CDR3 has 15 residues. Trimming removed 2 bases at V and 0 bases at J, with 11 bases between. The CDR3: CASSYAGKGSYEQYF. DNA for the CDR3: TGTGCCAGCAGTTACGCAGGGAAGGGCTCCTACGAGCAGTACTTC.

V and J are TRBV23-1 and TRBJ1-2; 8 bases map to TRBD1. TRBV23-1 is recorded as an ORF, its role being uncertain. This CDR3 spans 15 amino acids. The trim removed 1 base at V and 6 bases at J, leaving 7 bases unmatched. The chain's CDR3 is CASSQCRGDRHGYTF. CDR3 DNA: TGCGCCAGCAGTCAATGTCGGGGGGACAGGCATGGCTACACCTTC.

This clone is a singleton in its sample. V and J are TRBV29-1 and TRBJ2-5; 8 positions agree with TRBD1. CDR1 and CDR2 (germline): SQVTM, ANQGSEA. J gave up 3 bases and V 3 bases, and 6 bases lay outside the gene matches. The CDR3 contains 14 residues. The CDR3 nucleotides read TGCAGCGTTGAGGGCAGGGGGCGCGAAGAGACCCAGTACTTC. It yields the protein CSVEGRGREETQYF.

The V call is TRBV7-9, the J call TRBJ1-5, with D perhaps matching TRBD1 (6 bases). The CDR3 is 14 amino acids. Per germline, CDR1 SEHNR and CDR2 FQNEAQ (reference sequence). Trimming stripped 3 bases from V and 11 bases from J, with 17 bases between. CDR3 in amino acids: CASSFGGLPSAQHF. The CDR3 coding sequence is TGTGCCAGCAGCTTCGGGGGCCTCCCTTCGGCCCAGCATTTT.

The chain is built from TRBV5-3 and TRBJ2-3; D is uncertain. TRBV5-3 is identified as an open reading frame with a role that is uncertain. The CDR3 sequence is 16 residues long. V lost 1 base and J 0 bases, leaving 12 bases between the germline ends. For the CDR3, the DNA is TGTGCCAGAAGCTTGTTGGTCGGAAGTAGCACAGATACGCAGTATTTT. It codes for CARSLLVGSSTDTQYF.

The chain combines TRBV14 with TRBJ1-1; D not certain. Trimming stripped 4 bases from V and 1 base from J, with 13 bases between. Germline V gene sequence: CDR1 SGHDN, CDR2 FVKESK. The CDR3 length is 15 residues. CDR3 DNA: TGTGCCAGCAGCCCTACCCGGGGAGAGAACACTGAAGCTTTCTTT. It specifies CASSPTRGENTEAFF. Filled out from reference TRBV14 and TRBJ1-1, the complete variable domain reads EAGVTQFPSHSVIEKGQTVTLRCDPISGHDNLYWYRRVMGKEIKFLLHFVKESKQDESGMPNNRFLAERTGGTYSTLKVQPAELEDSGVYFCASSPTRGENTEAFFGQGTRLTVV.

This clone has a handful of counts. CDR3 region: CASSAPGTSVKGSYNEQFF. The CDR3 region has the DNA TGTGCCAGCAGCGCCCCCGGGACTAGCGTAAAGGGCTCCTACAATGAGCAGTTCTTC. The rearrangement joins TRBV7-8 to TRBJ2-1; TRBD2 agrees at 10 bases. The CDR3 covers 19 residues. V shed 5 bases, J shed 0 bases, and the junction held 13 bases outside the gene matches. Germline V lookup: CDR1 SGHVS, CDR2 FQNEAQ.

CDR3 protein: CASSPGQAGGNYGYTF. CDR3 bases: TGCGCCAGCAGCCCTGGACAGGCTGGTGGGAACTATGGCTACACCTTC. The chain couples TRBV5-1 to TRBJ1-2; the match to TRBD1 covers 7 bases. The V gene's germline CDR1 is SGHRS and CDR2 YFSETQ. V lost 4 bases to trimming and J lost 2 bases; unmatched junction nucleotides: 11. This CDR3 contains 16 residues.

The rearrangement links TRBV21-1 to TRBJ2-2; the D call TRBD1 from the table was never checked on the DNA. TRBV21-1 is described as a pseudogene. This CDR3 is built from 15 residues. The CDR3 is CASSRGQGGTGELFF. CDR3 nucleotides: TGTGCCAGCAGCAGGGGACAGGGTGGCACCGGGGAGCTGTTTTTT.

The chain uses TRBV29-1 and TRBJ2-1, with 8 bases that match TRBD1. Trimming removed 7 bases from V and 5 bases from J; junction bases left unmatched: 7. Germline V gene lookup returns CDR1 SQVTM and CDR2 ANQGSEA. The CDR3 totals 13 residues. The CDR3 region has the DNA TGCAGCGCTCGACAGGGGCCGCACAATGAGCAGTTCTTC. Encoded protein: CSARQGPHNEQFF.

The chain links TRBV27 to TRBJ2-2, with 12 bases identical to TRBD2. Trimming cost V 5 bases and J 3 bases; bases outside gene matches: 4. Germline CDR1 is MNHEY and CDR2 is SMNVEV (reference sequence). The length of the CDR3 is 16 residues. Written as DNA, the CDR3 is TGTGCCAGCAGTAAGACTAGCGGGAGATACACCGGGGAGCTGTTTTTT. Residues: CASSKTSGRYTGELFF.

The chain combines TRBV5-1 with TRBJ2-3; 7 nucleotides line up with TRBD1. The length of the CDR3 is 16 residues. V shed 4 bases and J 4 bases; nucleotides not matched to a gene: 12. From germline, CDR1 is SGHRS and CDR2 YFSETQ. CDR3 DNA sequence: TGCGCCAGCAGCGTACCGACAGGGAATGAGGCAGATACGCAGTATTTT. This encodes CASSVPTGNEADTQYF.

The genes are TRBV4-1 and TRBJ1-2, with D unresolved. This CDR3 contains 14 residues. Germline V gene lookup returns CDR1 MGHRA and CDR2 YSYEKL. The V gene lost 4 bases and the J gene lost 4 bases, with 13 bases spanning the gap. CDR3 DNA: TGCGCCAGCAGCCGGTCTGGGGTGGTCTATGGCTACACCTTC. It specifies CASSRSGVVYGYTF.

The chain joins TRBV5-4 to TRBJ2-5; 8 bases agree with TRBD1. V trimming: 3 bases; J trimming: 0 bases; junction bases outside the gene matches: 10. From germline, CDR1 is SGHNT and CDR2 YYREEE (reference sequence). The CDR3 loop spans 17 amino acids. The CDR3 sequence: CASSSPGQGQNQETQYF. CDR3 DNA sequence: TGTGCCAGCAGCTCCCCCGGACAGGGTCAGAACCAAGAGACCCAGTACTTC.

This rearrangement joins TRBV18 to TRBJ1-1; 7 nucleotides match TRBD1. Germline trimming cut 3 bases from V and 5 bases from J; bases unmatched to any gene: 6. Per germline, CDR1 KGHSH and CDR2 LQKENI. The CDR3 spans 14 residues. This CDR3 reads CASSPRQGETEAFF. DNA of the CDR3: TGTGCCAGCTCACCCCGACAGGGCGAAACTGAAGCTTTCTTT.

Concerning this clone itself: A junction boundary mismatches the germline segment, possibly from a read error. The genes are TRBV7-7 and TRBJ2-5; D remains unclear. Germline V gene lookup returns CDR1 SSHAT and CDR2 FNYEAQ (reference sequence). CDR3 length: 13 residues. The CDR3 protein is CASSLGYQETQYF. CDR3 bases: TGTGCTAGCAGCTTAGGCTATCAGGAGACCCAGTACTTC.

The J gene is TRBJ2-1, the V gene TRBV9; TRBD2 agrees at 7 bases. CDR1 and CDR2 (germline): SGDLS, YYNGEE. Unmatched junction bases numbered 6, after V lost 0 bases and J lost 9 bases. The CDR3 spans 14 residues. The CDR3 sequence: CASSVVGRATEQFF. The CDR3 region has the DNA TGTGCCAGCAGCGTAGTAGGGAGGGCGACTGAGCAGTTCTTC.

The rearrangement uses TRBV29-1 and TRBJ2-2; maybe TRBD2 (5 bases). The CDR3 spans 12 residues. Per the germline V gene, CDR1 is SQVTM and CDR2 is ANQGSEA. The V gene lost 6 bases and the J gene lost 4 bases, with 9 bases spanning the gap. The CDR3 nucleotides are TGCAGCGTACTAGGTCGCACCGGGGAGCTGTTTTTT. It yields the protein CSVLGRTGELFF.

This chain links TRBV28 with TRBJ2-7, with a tentative D call TRBD1 (6 bases). The CDR3 covers 13 residues. The ends were cut back, 3 bases at V and 7 bases at J, with 13 bases in the middle. Germline V lookup: CDR1 MDHEN, CDR2 SYDVKM. CDR3 DNA sequence: TGTGCCAGCAGTTTGCACAGGGTGAGGGAGCAGTACTTC. Its protein product is CASSLHRVREQYF.

The chain joins TRBV18 to TRBJ2-5; D possibly matches TRBD1 or TRBD2 (5 bases each). The CDR3 covers 15 residues. Germline CDR1 and CDR2: KGHSH and LQKENI. The ends were cut back, 0 bases at V and 3 bases at J, with 11 bases in the middle. This CDR3 reads CASSPPGEGEETQYF. CDR3 in DNA: TGTGCCAGCTCACCACCGGGGGAAGGAGAAGAGACCCAGTACTTC. The full variable domain, rest sourced from reference TRBV18 and TRBJ2-5, is NAGVMQNPRHLVRRRGQEARLRCSPMKGHSHVYWYRQLPEEGLKFMVYLQKENIIDESGMPKERFSAEFPKEGPSILRIQQVVRGDSAAYFCASSPPGEGEETQYFGPGTRLLVL.

In this sample, this clone turned up once. This chain uses TRBV29-1 with TRBJ1-1, with 10 bases fitting TRBD1. Germline lookup yields CDR1 SQVTM and CDR2 ANQGSEA. The CDR3 is 14 amino acids. With 5 bases clipped from V and 4 bases from J, the junction kept 7 bases outside the gene matches. The CDR3: CSVLPGQGSTEAFF. The CDR3, as DNA: TGCAGCGTTTTACCGGGACAGGGGTCCACTGAAGCTTTCTTT.

The chain has TRBV4-1 and TRBJ1-1; 7 bases align to TRBD1. The germline gives CDR1 MGHRA, CDR2 YSYEKL. CDR3 length: 13 amino acids. V lost 0 bases to trimming and J lost 11 bases; unmatched junction nucleotides: 6. The CDR3 protein is CASSQDRGTEAFF. In DNA form, the CDR3 reads TGCGCCAGCAGCCAAGATCGCGGGACAGAGGCTTTCTTT.